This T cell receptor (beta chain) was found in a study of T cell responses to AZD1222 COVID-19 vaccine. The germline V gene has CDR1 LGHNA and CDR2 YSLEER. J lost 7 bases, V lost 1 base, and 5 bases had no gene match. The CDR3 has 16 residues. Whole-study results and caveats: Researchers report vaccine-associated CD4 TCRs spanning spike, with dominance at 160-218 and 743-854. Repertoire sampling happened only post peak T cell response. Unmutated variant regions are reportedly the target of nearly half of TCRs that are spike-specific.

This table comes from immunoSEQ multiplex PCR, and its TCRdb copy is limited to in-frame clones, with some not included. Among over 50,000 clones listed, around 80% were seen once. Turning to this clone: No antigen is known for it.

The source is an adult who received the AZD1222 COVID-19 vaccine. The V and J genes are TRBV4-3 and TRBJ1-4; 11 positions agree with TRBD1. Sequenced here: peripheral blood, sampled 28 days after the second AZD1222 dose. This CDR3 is CASSQATGTGGEKLFF. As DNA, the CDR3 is TGCGCCAGCAGCCAAGCAACCGGGACAGGGGGTGAAAAACTGTTTTTT.